This T cell receptor beta chain was recorded in a study of T cells in Graves' hyperthyroidism and ophthalmopathy. General study results and limits: The model identified upcoming ophthalmopathy a median approximately six months ahead of onset.

Trimming pared 0 bases from V and 0 bases from J, leaving 13 bases between. There are 17 residues in the CDR3. Per germline, CDR1 LGHDT and CDR2 YNNKEL (reference sequence). RNA transcripts served as the template for amplifying TCR beta CDR3 regions. In the first-round RT-PCR of the TCR CDR3, the HTBI primer set was used. Via MiXCR, TCRdb re-called the multiplex PCR reads, giving one row per CDR3 protein. The table lists fewer than 850,000 distinct CDR3 sequences, 17% of them singletons. Recently diagnosed hyperthyroidism of less than 2 months' duration affected patients aged 18 to 65. This clonotype was counted at least ten times. What it binds is unknown.

The rearrangement links TRBV3-1 to TRBJ2-3, with a tentative D call TRBD2 (5 bases). This clonotype originated in a man in his fifties with Graves' hyperthyroidism. The material sequenced was blood. This CDR3 reads CASSQDRSGGSTDTQYF. Written as DNA, the CDR3 is TGTGCCAGCAGCCAAGATCGCAGCGGAGGAAGCACAGATACGCAGTATTTT.